Following are 24 T cell receptor beta chains from one sample sequenced in a study of radiotherapy plus CTLA-4 blockade in lung cancer (dated by TCRdb to between 2017 and 2018). Library creation used the immunoSEQ multiplex PCR assay. Here the immuneACCESS table is served through TCRdb, limited to in-frame sequences with V and J called. Missing clones are a known gap in these copies; in checked studies unresolved V genes cover under half, and the rest lacks a known reason. The sample table lists 35,000 or so clones, approximately 85% of them with a count of one. The top ten constitute 5.8% of the sample. Sample: peripheral blood, taken from a patient treated with radiotherapy plus ipilimumab. The receptors come from a human donor with non-small cell lung cancer who had stable disease on radiotherapy plus ipilimumab.

The V and J genes are TRBV30 and TRBJ2-5; 7 bases match TRBD1. With V trimmed by 7 bases and J by 5 bases, 7 bases remained unmatched. The germline CDR1 and CDR2 sequences are GTSNPN and SVGIG (reference sequence). This CDR3 region has 12 residues. CDR3 DNA: TGTGCCTATGACAGGGACGGTGAGACCCAGTACTTC. Its translation is CAYDRDGETQYF.

The rearrangement uses TRBV28 and TRBJ1-2; 8 positions match TRBD1. The germline CDR1 and CDR2 sequences are MDHEN and SYDVKM. V shed 11 bases, J shed 8 bases, and the junction held 7 bases outside the gene matches. The CDR3 runs to 11 residues. The CDR3 loop is CACRTGWGYTF. The CDR3 DNA is TGTGCCTGCCGGACAGGGTGGGGCTACACCTTC.

This sequence joins TRBV4-1 and TRBJ2-7, with D possibly TRBD1 on 6 matching bases. The CDR3 totals 14 residues. Trimming shortened V by 1 base and J by 3 bases, and 10 bases separated the two germline ends. Germline V lookup: CDR1 MGHRA, CDR2 YSYEKL. CDR3 DNA: TGCGCCAGCAGCCAAGGAGGGGGAGTCTACGAGCAGTACTTC. Protein sequence: CASSQGGGVYEQYF.

The chain uses TRBV7-2 and TRBJ1-1; 8 bases match TRBD1. The CDR3 extends over 15 amino acids. V trimming: 1 base; J trimming: 0 bases; junction bases outside the gene matches: 1. Germline V gives CDR1 SGHTA, CDR2 FQGNSA. The CDR3 region has the DNA TGTGCCAGCAGCTTAGTGGGACAGGTGAACACTGAAGCTTTCTTT. This encodes CASSLVGQVNTEAFF.

The chain couples TRBV5-1 to TRBJ1-2; 9 bases agree with TRBD1. With V trimmed by 3 bases and J by 11 bases, 5 bases remained unmatched. Looked up from germline, CDR1 is SGHRS and CDR2 is YFSETQ. The length of the CDR3 is 12 residues. CDR3 residues: CASSWGDRAYTF. The DNA for the CDR3 is TGCGCCAGCAGCTGGGGGGACAGGGCTTACACCTTC. Together with reference TRBV5-1 and TRBJ1-2, the CDR3 gives the full variable domain: KAGVTQTPRYLIKTRGQQVTLSCSPISGHRSVSWYQQTPGQGLQFLFEYFSETQRNKGNFPGRFSGRQFSNSRSEMNVSTLELGDSALYLCASSWGDRAYTFGSGTRLTVV.

V usage is TRBV5-1 and J usage is TRBJ2-3, with 11 bases lining up with TRBD1. The CDR3 contains 15 residues. The germline V gene has CDR1 SGHRS and CDR2 YFSETQ. The V segment lost 0 bases and the J segment 4 bases; nucleotides outside the gene matches: 1. The DNA for the CDR3 is TGCGCCAGCAGCTTGGCGGGACAGGGGGCAGATACGCAGTATTTT. Translating gives CASSLAGQGADTQYF.

The chain carries TRBV28 and TRBJ1-4, with D possibly being TRBD1 (5 bases). Trimming pared 3 bases from V and 8 bases from J, leaving 16 bases between. Germline lookup yields CDR1 MDHEN and CDR2 SYDVKM. There are 15 residues in the CDR3. The CDR3 reads CASSFLGGLGEKLFF. The DNA for the CDR3 is TGTGCCAGCAGTTTCCTGGGGGGGTTAGGGGAAAAACTGTTTTTT.

The V gene is TRBV6-1, the J gene TRBJ1-1, with TRBD1 matching over 10 bases. The V and J ends lost 7 bases and 5 bases, in that order; junction bases with no gene match: 7. The CDR3 is made up of 14 amino acids. Per the germline V gene, CDR1 is MNHNS and CDR2 is SASEGT. This CDR3 is CASTWDRGETEAFF. CDR3 nucleotide sequence: TGTGCCAGCACCTGGGACAGGGGAGAGACTGAAGCTTTCTTT.

The count of this clone is one. This chain links TRBV2 with TRBJ1-5; D unclear. CDR1 is SNHLY and CDR2 is FYNNEI in the germline V gene. This CDR3 is built from 15 residues. The V end was cut by 5 bases, the J end by 4 bases, with 15 bases between. CDR3 region: CASSSGLRGNQPQHF. Written as DNA, the CDR3 is TGTGCCAGCAGTTCTGGACTCCGGGGTAATCAGCCCCAGCATTTT.

The CDR3, as DNA: TGTGCCAGTAGTATAGTTGGGGGGATGGCCGGGGAGCTGTTTTTT. Its translation is CASSIVGGMAGELFF. The V call is TRBV19, the J call TRBJ2-2; tentative D call: TRBD2 (6 bases). This CDR3 is 15 amino acids long. Germline V lookup: CDR1 LNHDA, CDR2 SQIVND (reference sequence). Trimming removed 1 base from V and 6 bases from J, with 12 bases in between.

The rearrangement links TRBV11-2 to TRBJ1-1; 11 bases match TRBD1. The germline V gene encodes CDR1 SGHAT and CDR2 FQNNGV. Trimming took 4 bases from V and 8 from J; bases not matched to a gene: 9. This CDR3 comprises 15 residues. CDR3 sequence: CASSSGTGGIREAFF. The DNA for the CDR3 is TGTGCCAGCAGCTCCGGGACAGGGGGTATTAGGGAAGCTTTCTTT.

The chain carries TRBV7-9 and TRBJ1-1; D gene ambiguous. CDR1 and CDR2 from the germline V gene are SEHNR and FQNEAQ (reference sequence). The CDR3 length is 12 residues. Trimming left V 6 bases short and J 3 bases short, with 8 bases between. The CDR3 loop is CASRGGDTEAFF. The DNA of the CDR3 is TGTGCCAGCAGGGGAGGAGACACTGAAGCTTTCTTT.

The chain recombines TRBV7-2 with TRBJ1-2; TRBD1 agrees at 7 bases. The germline V gene encodes CDR1 SGHTA and CDR2 FQGNSA. The CDR3 totals 16 residues. J was trimmed by 0 bases and V by 1 base; bases with no gene match: 5. The CDR3 region is CASSLDKTGTNYGYTF. CDR3 DNA sequence: TGTGCCAGCAGCTTAGATAAGACAGGGACTAACTATGGCTACACCTTC.

The rearrangement uses TRBV25-1 and TRBJ2-2, with D maybe TRBD2 (5 bases). This CDR3 contains 15 residues. Germline loops: CDR1 MGHDK, CDR2 SYGVNS. The V end was cut by 2 bases, the J end by 5 bases, with 12 bases between. DNA of the CDR3: TGTGCCAGCAGTGAACGTAGCTCGGGGACCGGGGAGCTGTTTTTT. The encoded protein is CASSERSSGTGELFF.

This chain links TRBV10-3 with TRBJ2-2; 7 nucleotides agree with TRBD2. The V segment lost 6 bases and the J segment 5 bases; nucleotides outside the gene matches: 6. The CDR3 runs to 14 residues. Per germline, CDR1 ENHRY and CDR2 SYGVKD. Written as DNA, the CDR3 is TGTGCCATCAGCGGCGGGAGAGGGACCGGGGAGCTGTTTTTT. Amino acid sequence: CAISGGRGTGELFF.

This rearrangement joins TRBV28 to TRBJ1-2; a possible D gene is TRBD1 (5 bases). Trimming pared 5 bases from V and 3 bases from J, leaving 13 bases between. Germline CDR1 MDHEN, CDR2 SYDVKM. This CDR3 comprises 14 residues. CDR3 sequence reads: CASSAPQAHYGYTF. CDR3 DNA: TGTGCCAGCAGTGCTCCACAGGCTCACTATGGCTACACCTTC.

The chain joins TRBV14 to TRBJ1-2; weak D call: TRBD1 (5 bases). Per the germline V gene, CDR1 is SGHDN and CDR2 is FVKESK. The V and J ends lost 1 base and 1 base respectively, with 13 bases between them. This CDR3 region has 16 residues. CDR3 nucleotide sequence: TGTGCCAGCAGCCAAGTCAGGGCATCTAATAACTATGGCTACACCTTC. This sequence encodes CASSQVRASNNYGYTF.

The V call is TRBV7-2, the J call TRBJ2-7; 10 bases fit TRBD2. Germline V gene data show CDR1 as SGHTA and CDR2 as FQGNSA. This CDR3 comprises 17 residues. Losses at the gene ends were 1 base for V and 0 bases for J; bases not matched to a gene: 6. In nucleotides, the CDR3 is TGTGCCAGCAGCTTAGTAGGGGCTAGCGGGAGCTCCTACGAGCAGTACTTC. Protein product: CASSLVGASGSSYEQYF.

The rearrangement links TRBV19 to TRBJ2-5; 12 nucleotides match TRBD1. The length of the CDR3 is 16 residues. CDR1 LNHDA and CDR2 SQIVND come from the germline V gene (reference sequence). With 5 bases clipped from V and 5 bases from J, the junction kept 9 bases outside the gene matches. Written as DNA, the CDR3 is TGTGCCAGTAGTGGCCGGGACAGGGGGCGCGGCGAGACCCAGTACTTC. Translation: CASSGRDRGRGETQYF.

The chain uses TRBV5-1 and TRBJ2-3; TRBD1 agrees at 8 bases. Germline V gene data show CDR1 as SGHRS and CDR2 as YFSETQ. J lost 0 bases, V lost 0 bases, and 3 bases had no gene match. This CDR3 has 16 amino acids. CDR3 region: CASSLEDRVSTDTQYF. DNA for the CDR3: TGCGCCAGCAGCTTGGAGGACAGGGTTAGCACAGATACGCAGTATTTT.

This clone was counted a few times. V and J are TRBV27 and TRBJ1-4; weak D call: TRBD1 (5 bases). From germline, CDR1 is MNHEY and CDR2 SMNVEV (reference sequence). V lost 1 base and J 3 bases, leaving 12 bases between the germline ends. This CDR3 region has 16 residues. The CDR3 spells CASSLWAGGANEKLFF. CDR3 nucleotide sequence: TGTGCCAGCAGTTTATGGGCTGGGGGGGCTAATGAAAAACTGTTTTTT.

The chain links TRBV30 to TRBJ1-1; 8 bases fit TRBD1. Germline CDR1 reads GTSNPN; CDR2 reads SVGIG (reference sequence). Trimming cost V 1 base and J 3 bases; bases outside gene matches: 7. The CDR3 is 15 residues long. The CDR3 loop reads CAWSAKTGGYTEAFF. In DNA form, the CDR3 reads TGTGCCTGGAGTGCGAAAACAGGGGGATACACTGAAGCTTTCTTT.

V usage is TRBV7-6 and J usage is TRBJ1-1; no clear D gene. V was cut by 1 base and J by 6 bases, with 12 bases left in between. The CDR3 totals 14 residues. The germline V gene has CDR1 SGHVS and CDR2 FNYEAQ. CDR3 amino acids: CASSLEAGPSEAFF. The CDR3 coding sequence is TGTGCCAGCAGCTTAGAGGCAGGCCCTTCTGAAGCTTTCTTT.

The V and J genes are TRBV27 and TRBJ2-2; 9 bases fit TRBD2. J lost 5 bases, V lost 6 bases, and 10 bases had no gene match. The CDR3 is made up of 16 amino acids. Looked up from germline, CDR1 is MNHEY and CDR2 is SMNVEV (reference sequence). CDR3 amino acids: CASRPGSGRRTGELFF. CDR3 nucleotides: TGTGCCAGCAGACCCGGGAGCGGGAGGAGGACCGGGGAGCTGTTTTTT.